This T cell receptor (beta chain) was recorded in a study of cytomegalovirus exposure and HLA in healthy donors. Findings of the study overall: Later, an analysis found that common viral pathogens appeared to be linked with several of the most significant clusters. With later analysis, a missense DCLRE1C variant became linked to TCR beta V- and J-gene trimming.

60 Vbeta and 13 Jbeta primers were used in PCR. Generated by immunoSEQ multiplex PCR, the TCRdb table keeps only in-frame clones and is missing some. The table shows around 90,000 clones, with around nine tenths occurring only once. Concerning this clone: Antigen unknown.

Each of the donors was a healthy bone marrow donor. The sequencing sample was made of PBMCs. The TCR sequence derives from a man aged 25-40 years in good health and CMV-seropositive.

The CDR3 sequence: CSVEGQGAWGWEQYF. The CDR3 bases are TGCAGCGTTGAGGGACAGGGGGCGTGGGGCTGGGAGCAGTACTTC. The chain combines TRBV29-1 with TRBJ2-7, with 12 bases that match TRBD1. Germline V gene sequence: CDR1 SQVTM, CDR2 ANQGSEA. Unmatched junction bases numbered 10, after V lost 3 bases and J lost 7 bases. This CDR3 is built from 15 residues.